A selection of T cell receptor beta chains follows, all from one sample in a study of blood T cell repertoires in COVID-19. Clones were sequenced by immunoSEQ multiplex PCR, and TCRdb holds only the in-frame ones, with some missing. The table records roughly 160,000 clones, about 88% of them present only once. The specimen sequenced was peripheral blood. The source is a man aged 35-49 years with acute or convalescent COVID-19. The CDR3 runs from the conserved cysteine through the conserved F or W. Each record gives: V gene, J gene, clone size, CDR3 length, D gene, CDR3 protein, CDR3 DNA. A D gene is named only where the DNA matches it firmly. The size of a clone is reported for some rows only, either as once, few or many, or as a class for expanded clones.

>TRBV30|TRBJ1-6|-|15|-
CAWSAHSGDNSPLHF
TGTGCCTGGAGTGCCCATTCCGGGGATAATTCACCCCTCCACTTT
>TRBV14|TRBJ1-6|-|14|-
CASSPDMPNSPLHF
TGTGCCAGCAGCCCGGACATGCCTAATTCACCCCTCCACTTT
>TRBV6-1|TRBJ2-3|-|14|-
CASSERGGGNTQYF
TGTGCCAGCAGTGAAAGGGGTGGCGGAAATACGCAGTATTTT
>TRBV7-9|TRBJ2-1|-|13|-
CASSPPRYNEQFF
TGTGCCAGCAGTCCCCCTCGGTACAATGAGCAGTTCTTC
>TRBV19|TRBJ2-7|-|13|TRBD1
CASSLGQGYEQYF
TGTGCCAGTAGTCTGGGACAGGGCTACGAGCAGTACTTC
>TRBV21-1|TRBJ2-1|-|12|-
CASSKLNNEQFF
TGTGCCAGCAGCAAACTAAACAATGAGCAGTTCTTC
>TRBV6-1|TRBJ1-2|-|12|-
CASSEASYGYTF
TGTGCCAGCAGTGAGGCCAGCTATGGCTACACCTTC
>TRBV5-1|TRBJ1-4|-|15|-
CASSLAGSRDEKLFF
TGCGCCAGCAGCTTGGCTGGCAGCCGGGATGAAAAACTGTTTTTT
>TRBV19|TRBJ2-3|-|14|-
CASSIEGGGDTQYF
TGTGCCAGTAGTATCGAGGGGGGGGGAGATACGCAGTATTTT
>TRBV15|TRBJ1-6|-|16|TRBD1
CATSTSTGGSYSPLHF
TGTGCCACCAGCACCTCGACAGGGGGCAGTTATTCACCCCTCCACTTT
>TRBV6-5|TRBJ2-1|-|14|-
CASTRVYPYNEQFF
TGTGCCAGCACACGAGTTTACCCCTACAATGAGCAGTTCTTC
>TRBV27|TRBJ2-3|-|17|-
CASSARSRGLRADTQYF
TGTGCCAGCAGTGCTCGGTCCAGGGGCTTGAGGGCAGATACGCAGTATTTT
>TRBV3-1/TRBV3-2|TRBJ1-2|-|15|TRBD1
CASSPGTGSGYGYTF
TGTGCCAGCAGCCCAGGGACAGGGTCGGGTTATGGCTACACCTTC
>TRBV30|TRBJ2-3|-|14|TRBD2
CAWTASGGTDTQYF
TGTGCCTGGACGGCCAGCGGGGGCACAGATACGCAGTATTTT
>TRBV10-3|TRBJ1-2|-|14|TRBD1
CAISEGTGVKGYTF
TGTGCCATCAGTGAGGGGACAGGGGTGAAAGGCTACACCTTC
>TRBV12-5|TRBJ2-1|-|15|TRBD1
CASGSGQGRASEQFF
TGTGCTAGTGGTTCCGGACAGGGTCGGGCCAGTGAGCAGTTCTTC
>TRBV7-9|TRBJ2-3|once|12|TRBD2
CASSFKLAEQYF
TGTGCCAGCAGCTTTAAACTAGCGGAGCAGTATTTT